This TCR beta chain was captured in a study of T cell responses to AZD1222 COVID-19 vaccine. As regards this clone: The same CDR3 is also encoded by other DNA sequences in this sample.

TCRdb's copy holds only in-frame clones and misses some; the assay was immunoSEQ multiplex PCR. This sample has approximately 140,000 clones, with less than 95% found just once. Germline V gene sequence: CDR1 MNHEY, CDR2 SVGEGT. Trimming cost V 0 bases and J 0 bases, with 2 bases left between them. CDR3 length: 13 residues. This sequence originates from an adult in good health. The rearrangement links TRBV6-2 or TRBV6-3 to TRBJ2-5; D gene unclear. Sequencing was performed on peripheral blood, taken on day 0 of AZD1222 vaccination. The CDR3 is CASSYSYQETQYF. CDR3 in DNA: TGTGCCAGCAGTTACTCGTACCAAGAGACCCAGTACTTC.